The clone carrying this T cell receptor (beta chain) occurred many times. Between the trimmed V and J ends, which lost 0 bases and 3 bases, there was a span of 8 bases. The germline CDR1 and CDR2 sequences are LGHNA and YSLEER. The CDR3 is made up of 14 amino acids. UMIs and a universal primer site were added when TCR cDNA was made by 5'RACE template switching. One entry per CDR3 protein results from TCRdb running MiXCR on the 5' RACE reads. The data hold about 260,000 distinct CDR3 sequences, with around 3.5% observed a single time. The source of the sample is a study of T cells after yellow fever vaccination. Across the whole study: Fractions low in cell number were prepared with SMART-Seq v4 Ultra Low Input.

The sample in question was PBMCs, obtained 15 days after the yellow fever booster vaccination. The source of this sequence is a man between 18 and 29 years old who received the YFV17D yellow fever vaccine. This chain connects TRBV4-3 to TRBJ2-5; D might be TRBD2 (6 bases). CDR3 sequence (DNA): TGCGCCAGCAGCCAAGAGTTAGCGGAAGAGACCCAGTACTTC. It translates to CASSQELAEETQYF.